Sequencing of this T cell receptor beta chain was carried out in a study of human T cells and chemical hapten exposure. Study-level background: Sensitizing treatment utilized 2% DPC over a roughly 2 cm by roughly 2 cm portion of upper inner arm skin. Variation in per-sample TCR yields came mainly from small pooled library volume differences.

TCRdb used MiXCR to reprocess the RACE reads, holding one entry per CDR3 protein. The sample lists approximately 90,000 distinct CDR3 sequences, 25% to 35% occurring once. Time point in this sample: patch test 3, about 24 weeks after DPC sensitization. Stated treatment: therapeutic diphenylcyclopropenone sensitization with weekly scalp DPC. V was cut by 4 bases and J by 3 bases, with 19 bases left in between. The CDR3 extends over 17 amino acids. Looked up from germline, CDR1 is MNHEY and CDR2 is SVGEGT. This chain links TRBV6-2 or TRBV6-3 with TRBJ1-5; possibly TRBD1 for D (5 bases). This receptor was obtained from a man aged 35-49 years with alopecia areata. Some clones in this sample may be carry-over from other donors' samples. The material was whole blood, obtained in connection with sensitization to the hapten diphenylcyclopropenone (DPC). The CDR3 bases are TGTGCCAGCAGTTCACTTAGGGAGACGGGGCACAATCAGCCCCAGCATTTT. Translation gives CASSSLRETGHNQPQHF.